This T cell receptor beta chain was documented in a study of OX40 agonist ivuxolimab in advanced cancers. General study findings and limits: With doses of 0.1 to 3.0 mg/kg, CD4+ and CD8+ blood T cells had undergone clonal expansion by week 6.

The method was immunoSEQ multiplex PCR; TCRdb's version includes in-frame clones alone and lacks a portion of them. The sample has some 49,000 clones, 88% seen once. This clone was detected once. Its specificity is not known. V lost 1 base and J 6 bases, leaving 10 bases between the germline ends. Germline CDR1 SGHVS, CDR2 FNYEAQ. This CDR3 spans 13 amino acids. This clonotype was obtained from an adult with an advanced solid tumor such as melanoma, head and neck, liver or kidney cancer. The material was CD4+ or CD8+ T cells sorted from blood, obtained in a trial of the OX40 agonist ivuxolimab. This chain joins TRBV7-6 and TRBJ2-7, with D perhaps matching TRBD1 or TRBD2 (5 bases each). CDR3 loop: CASSLESGGEQYF. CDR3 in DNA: TGTGCCAGCAGCTTAGAATCTGGGGGCGAGCAGTACTTC.